What follows describes a single TCR beta chain. What it binds is not known. Some clones are missing from TCRdb's copy, which holds only in-frame ones; the method was immunoSEQ multiplex PCR. The table records 90,000 to 150,000 clones, approximately 90% of them present only once. This entry belongs to a study of OX40 agonist ivuxolimab in advanced cancers. Overall study context: Partial responses were seen in three patients, one with hepatocellular carcinoma and two with cutaneous melanoma.

Findings and limits, study-wide: Among some nonresponders, normalized T-cell clonal expansion was also low.

This CDR3 has 18 residues. The specimen was CD4+ or CD8+ T cells sorted from blood, collected in a trial of the OX40 agonist ivuxolimab. This chain joins TRBV12-2 and TRBJ1-2; the table's D call, TRBD1, was not checked against the DNA. TRBV12-2 is marked as a pseudogene. The clonotype was recovered from an adult with an advanced solid tumor such as melanoma, head and neck, liver or kidney cancer. In DNA form, the CDR3 reads TGTGCAAGTCGCTCGGAACAAAACAGGGGGCAGAAATACTATGGCTACACCTTC. As protein: CASRSEQNRGQKYYGYTF.